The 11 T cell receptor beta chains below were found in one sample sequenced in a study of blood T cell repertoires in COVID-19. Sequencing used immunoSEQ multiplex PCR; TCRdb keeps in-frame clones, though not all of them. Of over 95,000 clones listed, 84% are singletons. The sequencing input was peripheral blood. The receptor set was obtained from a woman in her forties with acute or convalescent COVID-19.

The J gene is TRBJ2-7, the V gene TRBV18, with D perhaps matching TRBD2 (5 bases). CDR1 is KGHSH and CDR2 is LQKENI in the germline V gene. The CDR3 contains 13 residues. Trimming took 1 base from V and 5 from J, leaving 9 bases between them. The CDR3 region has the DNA TGTGCCAGCTCACCACTGGGGAGCAACGAGCAGTACTTC. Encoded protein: CASSPLGSNEQYF.

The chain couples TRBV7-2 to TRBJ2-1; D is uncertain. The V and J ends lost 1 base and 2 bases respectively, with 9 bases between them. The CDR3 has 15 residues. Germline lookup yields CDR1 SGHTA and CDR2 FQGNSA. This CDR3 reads CASSLGPTPYNEQFF. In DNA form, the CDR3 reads TGTGCCAGCAGCTTAGGGCCCACCCCCTACAATGAGCAGTTCTTC.

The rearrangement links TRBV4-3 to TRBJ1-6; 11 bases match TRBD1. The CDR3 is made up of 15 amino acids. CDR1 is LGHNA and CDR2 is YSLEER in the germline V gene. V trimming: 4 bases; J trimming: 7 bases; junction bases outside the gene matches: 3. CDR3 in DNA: TGCGCCAGCAGCCTTGGACAGGGGGCGAATTCACCCCTCCACTTT. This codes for CASSLGQGANSPLHF.

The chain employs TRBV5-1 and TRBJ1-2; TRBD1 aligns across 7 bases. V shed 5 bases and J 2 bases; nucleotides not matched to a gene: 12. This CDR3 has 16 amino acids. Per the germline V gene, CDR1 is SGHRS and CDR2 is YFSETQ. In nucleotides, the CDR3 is TGCGCCAGCAGACCTTTCGACAGGGCTGCGAACTATGGCTACACCTTC. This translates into CASRPFDRAANYGYTF.

CDR3: CASSLEAPYNEQFF. CDR3 nucleotide sequence: TGCGCCAGCAGCTTGGAAGCTCCCTACAATGAGCAGTTCTTC. This chain uses TRBV5-1 with TRBJ2-1; D is ambiguous. The V gene lost 0 bases and the J gene lost 2 bases, with 6 bases spanning the gap. This CDR3 is 14 amino acids long. In germline, CDR1 is SGHRS, CDR2 YFSETQ.

The CDR3 here is CASSPKTGVSYEQYF. The CDR3 coding sequence is TGCGCCAGCAGCCCGAAGACAGGGGTCTCCTACGAGCAGTACTTC. The chain combines TRBV5-1 with TRBJ2-7; the match to TRBD1 covers 8 bases. Germline CDR1 and CDR2: SGHRS and YFSETQ. Unmatched junction bases numbered 6, after V lost 4 bases and J lost 0 bases. This CDR3 comprises 15 residues.

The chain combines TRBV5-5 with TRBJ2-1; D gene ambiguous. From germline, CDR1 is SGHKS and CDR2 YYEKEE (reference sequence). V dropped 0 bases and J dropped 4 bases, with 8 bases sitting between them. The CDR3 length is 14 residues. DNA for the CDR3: TGTGCCAGCAGCTTGGCACAGCCGTACAATGAGCAGTTCTTC. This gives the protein CASSLAQPYNEQFF.

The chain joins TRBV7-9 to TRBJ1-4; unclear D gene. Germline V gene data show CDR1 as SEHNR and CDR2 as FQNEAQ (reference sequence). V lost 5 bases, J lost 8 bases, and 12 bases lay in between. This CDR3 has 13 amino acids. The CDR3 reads CASSQISSEKLFF. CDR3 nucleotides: TGTGCCAGCAGCCAAATCAGTTCAGAAAAACTGTTTTTT.

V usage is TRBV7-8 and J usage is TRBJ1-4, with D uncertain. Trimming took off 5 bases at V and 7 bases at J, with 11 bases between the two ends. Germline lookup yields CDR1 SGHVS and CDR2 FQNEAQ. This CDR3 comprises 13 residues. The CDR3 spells CASSPPGSEKLFF. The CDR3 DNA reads TGTGCCAGCAGCCCCCCCGGGAGTGAAAAACTGTTTTTT.

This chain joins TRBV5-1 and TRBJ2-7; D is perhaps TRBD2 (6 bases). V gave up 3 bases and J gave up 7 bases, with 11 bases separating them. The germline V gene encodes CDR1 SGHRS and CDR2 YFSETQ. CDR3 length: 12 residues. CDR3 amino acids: CASSWGDGEQYF. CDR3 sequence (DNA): TGCGCCAGCAGCTGGGGGGACGGGGAGCAGTACTTC.

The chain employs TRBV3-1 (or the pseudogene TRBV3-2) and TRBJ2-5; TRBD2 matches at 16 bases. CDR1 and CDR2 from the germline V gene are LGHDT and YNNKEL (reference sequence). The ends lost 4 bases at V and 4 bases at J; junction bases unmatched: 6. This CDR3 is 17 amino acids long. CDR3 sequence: CASSLGTSGGAGETQYF. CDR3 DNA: TGTGCCAGCAGCCTGGGGACTAGCGGGGGGGCCGGAGAGACCCAGTACTTC.